The 32 T cell receptor beta chains given below trace back to one sample, sequenced in a study of cytomegalovirus exposure and HLA in healthy donors. The study ran its PCR with 60 Vbeta and 13 Jbeta primers. Here immunoSEQ multiplex PCR was the method, and the copy in TCRdb shows in-frame clones only, minus some. This table holds 170,000 or so clones, 70% to 85% found once. Material for sequencing was PBMCs. The receptor source for this set is a young man in good health and CMV-seronegative.

The CDR3 spells CASSTDRTGSNEQFF. Written as DNA, the CDR3 is TGTGCCAGCAGCACCGACAGGACAGGAAGCAATGAGCAGTTCTTC. The chain is built from TRBV28 and TRBJ2-1; 7 bases align to TRBD1. The V gene's germline CDR1 is MDHEN and CDR2 SYDVKM. This CDR3 has 15 residues. Germline trimming cut 6 bases from V and 6 bases from J; bases unmatched to any gene: 11.

This chain connects TRBV10-3 to TRBJ2-5, with a possible D match to TRBD2 (5 bases). With the DNA end fitting TRBJ2-7 better, the J assignment may be wrong. The CDR3 length is 12 residues. Germline V lookup: CDR1 ENHRY, CDR2 SYGVKD. The CDR3 spells CAISVRGYEQYF. Written as DNA, the CDR3 is TGTGCCATCAGTGTTCGGGGATACGAGCAGTACTTC.

This clone was picked up one time. V and J are TRBV19 and TRBJ2-7; D remains ambiguous. The CDR3 is made up of 13 amino acids. Germline CDR1 is LNHDA and CDR2 is SQIVND (reference sequence). V dropped 4 bases and J dropped 0 bases, with 7 bases sitting between them. The CDR3 loop reads CASSSDTSYEQYF. In DNA form, the CDR3 reads TGTGCCAGTAGTAGCGACACCTCCTACGAGCAGTACTTC.

The rearrangement links TRBV2 to TRBJ2-5; TRBD1 might be the D (6 bases). Per the germline V gene, CDR1 is SNHLY and CDR2 is FYNNEI. The CDR3 consists of 14 residues. V lost 1 base and J lost 2, with 8 bases in between. The CDR3 bases are TGTGCCAGCAGTGAAGGGGACACTCAAGAGACCCAGTACTTC. Translating gives CASSEGDTQETQYF.

The chain links TRBV9 to TRBJ2-1; TRBD2 aligns across 14 bases. With 3 bases clipped from V and 7 bases from J, the junction kept 6 bases outside the gene matches. CDR1 and CDR2 from the germline V gene are SGDLS and YYNGEE. The CDR3 consists of 16 residues. This CDR3 reads CASSASGTSGRNEQFF. CDR3 coding DNA: TGTGCCAGCAGCGCTAGCGGGACTAGCGGGAGAAATGAGCAGTTCTTC.

V and J are TRBV4-1 and TRBJ2-3, with 10 bases fitting TRBD2. CDR3 length equals 16 residues. Germline V gene sequence: CDR1 MGHRA, CDR2 YSYEKL. V lost 1 base to trimming and J lost 4 bases; unmatched junction nucleotides: 5. CDR3 in DNA: TGCGCCAGCAGCCAAGCGGCTAGCGGGGGTGCAGATACGCAGTATTTT. Translation gives CASSQAASGGADTQYF.

The chain couples TRBV18 to TRBJ2-6, with 7 bases matching TRBD1. In germline, CDR1 is KGHSH, CDR2 LQKENI. The trim removed 6 bases at V and 4 bases at J, leaving 6 bases unmatched. The CDR3 extends over 15 amino acids. In DNA, the CDR3 is TGTGCCAGCTCCCTCACAGGGGACGGGGCCAACGTCCTGACTTTC. This sequence encodes CASSLTGDGANVLTF.

The rearrangement joins TRBV4-3 to TRBJ2-1; the D gene is possibly TRBD2 (6 bases). The length of the CDR3 is 13 residues. V was shortened by 5 bases and J by 3 bases, with 8 bases between the two germline ends. Germline V gene lookup returns CDR1 LGHNA and CDR2 YSLEER. The CDR3 sequence is CASSTSFYNEQFF. The DNA for the CDR3 is TGCGCCAGCAGCACTAGCTTCTACAATGAGCAGTTCTTC.

This clone has only one observation. The chain couples TRBV18 to TRBJ1-4, with 7 bases matching TRBD1. CDR3 size: 14 residues. Germline assignment: CDR1 KGHSH and CDR2 LQKENI. V was pared by 3 bases and J by 7 bases, with 5 bases of the junction left unmatched. CDR3 nucleotides: TGTGCCAGCTCACCCTTGGGACAGTCTGAAAAACTGTTTTTT. Its protein is CASSPLGQSEKLFF.

The J gene is TRBJ2-1, the V gene TRBV5-4; 7 nucleotides align to TRBD2. The germline CDR1 and CDR2 sequences are SGHNT and YYREEE (reference sequence). There are 16 residues in the CDR3. Germline trimming cut 4 bases from V and 2 bases from J; bases unmatched to any gene: 9. The CDR3: CASSARGSRTYNEQFF. In DNA form, the CDR3 reads TGTGCCAGCAGCGCCCGCGGGAGTAGGACCTACAATGAGCAGTTCTTC.

The chain has TRBV19 and TRBJ2-2, with D tentatively TRBD1 (5 bases). V dropped 4 bases and J dropped 5 bases, with 11 bases sitting between them. CDR3 length: 14 residues. CDR1 and CDR2 from the germline V gene are LNHDA and SQIVND (reference sequence). CDR3 in amino acids: CASSSWGWTGELFF. As DNA, the CDR3 is TGTGCCAGTAGTAGTTGGGGCTGGACCGGGGAGCTGTTTTTT. The full variable domain, completed using reference TRBV19 and TRBJ2-2, is DGGITQSPKYLFRKEGQNVTLSCEQNLNHDAMYWYRQDPGQGLRLIYYSQIVNDFQKGDIAEGYSVSREKKESFPLTVTSAQKNPTAFYLCASSSWGWTGELFFGEGSRLTVL.

This chain joins TRBV19 and TRBJ1-1; D gene unclear. The CDR3 length is 12 residues. In germline, CDR1 is LNHDA, CDR2 SQIVND (reference sequence). The ends were cut back, 3 bases at V and 5 bases at J, with 7 bases in the middle. CDR3 sequence: CASSMGGTEAFF. DNA for the CDR3: TGTGCCAGTAGTATGGGAGGTACTGAAGCTTTCTTT.

This chain joins TRBV6-1 and TRBJ2-3; 7 bases are shared with TRBD2. Per the germline V gene, CDR1 is MNHNS and CDR2 is SASEGT. Trimming cost V 0 bases and J 1 base; bases outside gene matches: 4. The CDR3 loop spans 16 amino acids. CDR3 bases: TGTGCCAGCAGTGAAGCTTGGCTAGCGGGCACAGATACGCAGTATTTT. This translates into CASSEAWLAGTDTQYF.

The chain is built from TRBV4-3 and TRBJ2-5; no reliable D call. V was clipped by 0 bases and J by 0 bases, with 8 bases between them. The germline V gene encodes CDR1 LGHNA and CDR2 YSLEER. This CDR3 spans 15 amino acids. As DNA, the CDR3 is TGCGCCAGCAGCCAAGATGTACAGCACCAAGAGACCCAGTACTTC. Its translation is CASSQDVQHQETQYF.

V gene TRBV9 combines with J gene TRBJ1-1; D is possibly TRBD1 (6 bases). The CDR3 has 16 amino acids. CDR1 and CDR2 (germline): SGDLS, YYNGEE. V lost 7 bases, J lost 3 bases, and 22 bases lay in between. The CDR3 reads CASSRRAGAFDTEAFF. The CDR3 nucleotides read TGTGCCAGCTCCCGCCGGGCAGGGGCCTTCGACACTGAAGCTTTCTTT.

The gene calls are TRBV11-3 and TRBJ2-1; 10 nucleotides match TRBD2. This CDR3 spans 15 amino acids. With V trimmed by 5 bases and J by 5 bases, 6 bases remained unmatched. In germline, CDR1 is SGHNT, CDR2 YENEEA. CDR3 nucleotide sequence: TGTGCCAGCAGCCCTTCACTAGCGGGACACAATGAGCAGTTCTTC. Amino acids: CASSPSLAGHNEQFF.

V usage is TRBV11-1 and J usage is TRBJ2-7; D possibly corresponds to TRBD2 (6 bases). Germline loops: CDR1 SGHAT, CDR2 FQDESV (reference sequence). Trimming left V 5 bases short and J 1 base short, with 9 bases between. The CDR3 totals 13 residues. CDR3 in amino acids: CASSPLASYEQYF. CDR3 DNA: TGTGCCAGCAGCCCCCTAGCGTCCTACGAGCAGTACTTC. Based on the CDR3 plus reference TRBV11-1 and TRBJ2-7, the full variable domain is EAEVAQSPRYKITEKSQAVAFWCDPISGHATLYWYRQILGQGPELLVQFQDESVVDDSQLPKDRFSAERLKGVDSTLKIQPAELGDSAMYLCASSPLASYEQYFGPGTRLTVT.

The chain is built from TRBV5-1 and TRBJ2-1, with a tentative D call TRBD2 (6 bases). Germline loops: CDR1 SGHRS, CDR2 YFSETQ. V lost 0 bases to trimming and J lost 8 bases, with 18 bases between them. The CDR3 covers 16 residues. The CDR3 bases are TGCGCCAGCAGCTTGGGGCACGGGAACCCGGGGGATGAGCAGTTCTTC. Its protein product is CASSLGHGNPGDEQFF.

The V and J genes are TRBV25-1 and TRBJ2-1; possibly TRBD2 for D (6 bases). Trimming left V 7 bases short and J 15 bases short, with 13 bases between. CDR1 and CDR2 from the germline V gene are MGHDK and SYGVNS. The CDR3 runs to 10 residues. CDR3 DNA: TGTGCCAGCACCCGGGACTTTAGGTTCTTC. Amino acids: CASTRDFRFF.

This chain joins TRBV6-5 and TRBJ2-2; D unclear. CDR3 length: 13 residues. CDR1 and CDR2 (germline): MNHEY, SVGAGI. Trimming left V 6 bases short and J 7 bases short, with 12 bases between. For the CDR3, the DNA is TGTGCCAGCAGAGGAGAAATAGACGGGGAGCTGTTTTTT. As protein: CASRGEIDGELFF.

The chain uses TRBV7-9 and TRBJ2-5, with 14 bases matching TRBD2. The CDR3 is made up of 16 amino acids. Germline CDR1 is SEHNR and CDR2 is FQNEAQ (reference sequence). V shed 5 bases and J 5 bases; nucleotides not matched to a gene: 7. CDR3 sequence: CASSGKGLAGEETQYF. The CDR3 region has the DNA TGTGCCAGCAGCGGAAAGGGACTAGCGGGAGAGGAGACCCAGTACTTC. Combining the CDR3 with reference TRBV7-9 and TRBJ2-5 gives the whole variable domain DTGVSQNPRHKITKRGQNVTFRCDPISEHNRLYWYRQTLGQGPEFLTYFQNEAQLEKSRLLSDRFSAERPKGSFSTLEIQRTEQGDSAMYLCASSGKGLAGEETQYFGPGTRLLVL.

This clone was seen just once. The chain uses TRBV21-1 and TRBJ2-1; the table's D call of TRBD2 was not tested on the DNA. TRBV21-1 is shown as a pseudogene. The CDR3 is made up of 18 amino acids. In DNA form, the CDR3 reads TGTGCCGCGCTTTTAGAGACTAGCGGGGTTCCTGGAGACAATGAGCAGTTCTTC. This codes for CAALLETSGVPGDNEQFF.

Note on this clone: Germline and junction disagree at one end, which may indicate a read error. This chain joins TRBV30 and TRBJ2-5; D gene unclear. The CDR3 is 13 residues long. Germline loops: CDR1 GTSNPN, CDR2 SVGIG (reference sequence). The CDR3 coding sequence is TGTGCCTGGAGTGCCGGCGGTCAAGGGACCCAGTACTTC. Translated: CAWSAGGQGTQYF.

This sequence joins TRBV4-1 and TRBJ1-1; TRBD1 aligns across 8 bases. The germline V gene has CDR1 MGHRA and CDR2 YSYEKL. This CDR3 is 14 amino acids long. V was pared by 1 base and J by 11 bases, with 9 bases of the junction left unmatched. Here the CDR3 DNA reads TGCGCCAGCAGCCAAGTTTACAGGGGGTGGGGGGCTTTCTTT. It yields the protein CASSQVYRGWGAFF.

The chain joins TRBV29-1 to TRBJ2-5, with TRBD1 matching over 8 bases. Germline CDR1 is SQVTM and CDR2 is ANQGSEA. V gave up 2 bases and J gave up 5 bases; unmatched junction bases: 4. The CDR3 totals 13 residues. For the CDR3, the DNA is TGCAGCGTTGAAAGCAGGGGGCACGAGACCCAGTACTTC. It yields the protein CSVESRGHETQYF. The variable domain in full, with the rest retrieved from reference TRBV29-1 and TRBJ2-5, is SAVISQKPSRDICQRGTSLTIQCQVDSQVTMMFWYRQQPGQSLTLIATANQGSEATYESGFVIDKFPISRPNLTFSTLTVSNMSPEDSSIYLCSVESRGHETQYFGPGTRLLVL.

This clone was found once. CDR3 protein: CASSLLGLADDQETQYF. The CDR3 DNA is TGTGCCAGCAGTTTATTAGGACTAGCGGACGACCAAGAGACCCAGTACTTC. The V and J genes are TRBV27 and TRBJ2-5, with 10 positions matching TRBD2. Unmatched junction bases numbered 5, after V lost 1 base and J lost 0 bases. CDR3 length: 17 residues. The germline V gene encodes CDR1 MNHEY and CDR2 SMNVEV (reference sequence).

V and J are TRBV19 and TRBJ1-4; tentative D call: TRBD1 (6 bases). CDR3 length: 15 residues. Germline assignment: CDR1 LNHDA and CDR2 SQIVND (reference sequence). Trimming cost V 1 base and J 0 bases, with 6 bases left between them. CDR3 sequence: CASSIGTATNEKLFF. CDR3 sequence (DNA): TGTGCCAGTAGTATAGGGACAGCAACTAATGAAAAACTGTTTTTT.

This clone has only a few counts. CDR3 in DNA: TGTGCCAGCAGTGTCACTAGAACCTACAATGAGCAGTTCTTC. Amino acid sequence: CASSVTRTYNEQFF. The chain combines TRBV6-4 with TRBJ2-1; D may be TRBD2 (5 bases). Trimming removed 4 bases at V and 2 bases at J, with 9 bases between. The CDR3 is 14 residues long. Germline CDR1 is MRHNA and CDR2 is SNTAGT.

Of note for this clone: A junction boundary mismatches the germline segment, possibly from a read error. V gene TRBV5-1 combines with J gene TRBJ1-1; D call uncertain. CDR3 length: 11 amino acids. Per germline, CDR1 SGHRS and CDR2 YFSETQ. In nucleotides, the CDR3 is TGCGCCAGCAGCTTGAACAGTGAAGCTTTCTTT. The encoded protein is CASSLNSEAFF.

The chain links TRBV11-2 to TRBJ1-1; no reliable D call. This CDR3 spans 13 amino acids. Trimming cost V 2 bases and J 0 bases, with 4 bases left between them. CDR1 SGHAT and CDR2 FQNNGV come from the germline V gene. CDR3 nucleotides: TGTGCCAGCAGCTTAAACTTGAACACTGAAGCTTTCTTT. Translating gives CASSLNLNTEAFF. Full variable domain (remainder filled in from reference TRBV11-2 and TRBJ1-1): EAGVAQSPRYKIIEKRQSVAFWCNPISGHATLYWYQQILGQGPKLLIQFQNNGVVDDSQLPKDRFSAERLKGVDSTLKIQPAKLEDSAVYLCASSLNLNTEAFFGQGTRLTVV.

This chain links TRBV5-1 with TRBJ2-4, with 7 bases lining up with TRBD2. The CDR3 sequence is 16 residues long. Trimming took 4 bases from V and 4 from J; bases not matched to a gene: 11. The germline CDR1 and CDR2 sequences are SGHRS and YFSETQ. CDR3 sequence reads: CASSQTGEGIKNIQYF. For the CDR3, the DNA is TGCGCCAGCAGCCAGACGGGGGAGGGAATAAAAAACATTCAGTACTTC.

This clone turned up a few times. V usage is TRBV4-1 and J usage is TRBJ1-2; D is uncertain. In germline, CDR1 is MGHRA, CDR2 YSYEKL. Trimming removed 6 bases from V and 10 bases from J, with 12 bases in between. This CDR3 has 11 residues. The CDR3 region is CASSSGRDYTF. In DNA form, the CDR3 reads TGCGCCAGCAGTTCTGGACGGGACTACACCTTC.